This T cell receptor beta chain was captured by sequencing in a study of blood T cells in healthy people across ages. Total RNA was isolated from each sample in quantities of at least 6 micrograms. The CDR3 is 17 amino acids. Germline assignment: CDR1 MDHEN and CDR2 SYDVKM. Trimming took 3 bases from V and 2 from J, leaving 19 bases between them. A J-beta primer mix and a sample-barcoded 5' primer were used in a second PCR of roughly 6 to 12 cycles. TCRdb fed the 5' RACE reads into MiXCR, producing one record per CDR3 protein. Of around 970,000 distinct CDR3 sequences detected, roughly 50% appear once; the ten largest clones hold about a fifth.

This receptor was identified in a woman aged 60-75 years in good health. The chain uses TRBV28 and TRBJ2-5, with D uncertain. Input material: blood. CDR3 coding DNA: TGTGCCAGCAGTTTCCCCTCAAACATAGCACCTCAAGAGACCCAGTACTTC. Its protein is CASSFPSNIAPQETQYF.